This T cell receptor (beta chain) was sequenced in a study of tumor-infiltrating lymphocytes in primary liver carcinoma (dated by TCRdb to about 2017). About the study as a whole: Of the five patients, three men and two women aged 30 to 69 years, four had hepatocellular carcinoma and one had combined HCC and intrahepatic cholangiocarcinoma. The five patients had tumors of stage T1-T3 N0M0, with maximum diameters ranging from roughly 4.2 to 10 cm. Roughly 3.5 to 7.5 million productive TCRbeta reads were obtained per sample, and no significant difference in read depth was found between tissue types. For each liver tumor, the study sampled five regions along with adjacent normal tissue and blood, and applied TCRbeta repertoire sequencing, expression microarrays and whole-exome sequencing. TCRbeta repertoire sequencing covered roughly 35 specimens from 5 patients: some 25 tumor regions, 5 adjacent noncancerous liver tissues and 5 peripheral blood samples. Agilent mRNA microarray profiling was performed on the approximately 26 tumor region samples to relate TCRbeta repertoire diversity to the local molecular phenotype. Technical replicate repertoires showed high reproducibility, with mean shared-clone rates approximately 0.87 and correlation coefficients above 0.95.

This clonotype was seen ten or more times. The clone's antigen remains unknown. Nothing much larger sits one base from this clone, and base qualities are not available. Without any cell sorting, total RNA and DNA were extracted together from around 20-30 mg of bulk tissue using the AllPrep DNA/RNA mini kit. Between late 2015 and early 2016, roughly 5 patients in China with histopathologically diagnosed primary liver carcinoma had their tumors surgically resected. Chronic HBV infection was present in the patients, and the patients were treatment-naive at sampling. Each tumor was sampled at five spatially separated regions: the tumor centre plus the superior, inferior, left-lateral and right-lateral poles. More than 75% viable tumor cells were found by histology in every tumor sample. Pieces of fresh tumor and adjacent tissue were cut in half, with one half kept in RNAlater at -80 degrees C and the other half sent for histology.

Study-wide findings and limitations: Only five or six patients were included in the study, and the authors note that the findings should be validated in a larger study. Since the samples were bulk and unsorted, there was no way to compare CD4+ and CD8+ T cell repertoires. Pairs of tumor regions showed greater repertoire overlap (mean around 35%) than tumor-adjacent pairs (17%) or tumor-blood pairs (approximately 15%), which is consistent with antigen-driven expansion. Compared with blood, tumors had a significantly larger share of the repertoire taken up by the top 250 clones (p = 0.039). Because sequencing covered only the TCR beta chain and unpaired alpha chains were not captured, true repertoire diversity is likely underestimated. Only roughly 8-25% of top clones appeared in all five regions of a tumor, which suggests that tumor-infiltrating T cells are spatially heterogeneous.

Starting from about 550 ng total RNA, TCRbeta-specific cDNA was produced by reverse transcription with a constant-region primer and ProtoScript II reverse transcriptase. TCRbeta libraries were built with three nested multiplex PCR rounds, a slightly modified ARM-PCR procedure. Multiplex TRBV1-TRBV30 forward primers and a Cbeta reverse primer were used in the first two PCR rounds, each of which was run for 10 cycles. Sample barcodes and Illumina adapters were added in a final 25-cycle PCR using Deep VentR polymerase. Before sequencing, amplicons of 200-500 bp were gel-purified using a QIAquick gel extraction kit. An Illumina HiSeq 2500 was used to sequence the TCRbeta amplicons with 250-bp paired-end reads. The source study handled its data this way. To recover full CDR3 sequences, reads were quality-trimmed using Trimmomatic v0.33 and paired reads were then merged using FLASH v1.2.11. V, D and J germline segments were assigned to the rearranged TCRbeta sequences by MiGEC v1.2.1b. Clonotype statistics and Shannon-Wiener diversity indices were calculated with VDJtools v1.0.0. To cut down on sampling bias, every analysis after diversity analysis relied on just the 250 most abundant clonotypes from each sample. TCRdb applied fastp at Q25 and MiXCR to the public reads, then kept only in-frame beta chains. Rows matching on CDR3 protein sequence are summarized as one entry with the most common DNA and genes. In this record, the V and J calls reflect TCRdb's handling and not the investigators' own analysis. The sample has approximately 76,000 distinct CDR3 sequences on record, 71% of them singletons. Roughly an eighth of the sample is taken by the ten largest.

V is cut by 4 bases and J by 8 bases, and the space between the germline ends is 10 bases. The CDR3, from cysteine to phenylalanine, totals 12 residues. Of all the DNA, just the CDR3 is kept, 36 bases in frame from base 1. CDR1 and CDR2, looked up from the germline V gene, are SGHDN and FVKESK. The TCR was taken from a woman in her sixties or seventies with primary liver carcinoma and hepatitis B virus infection. Source material: liver tumor tissue from sampling region 4. The cell subset or site label on this specimen signifies: tumor region T4, right-lateral pole. Rearrangement joined TRBV14 to TRBJ2-3; no D gene call is confident. The sequence in DNA is TGTGCCAGCAGCCCGCAGCTTGGTACGCAGTATTTT. It codes for CASSPQLGTQYF.